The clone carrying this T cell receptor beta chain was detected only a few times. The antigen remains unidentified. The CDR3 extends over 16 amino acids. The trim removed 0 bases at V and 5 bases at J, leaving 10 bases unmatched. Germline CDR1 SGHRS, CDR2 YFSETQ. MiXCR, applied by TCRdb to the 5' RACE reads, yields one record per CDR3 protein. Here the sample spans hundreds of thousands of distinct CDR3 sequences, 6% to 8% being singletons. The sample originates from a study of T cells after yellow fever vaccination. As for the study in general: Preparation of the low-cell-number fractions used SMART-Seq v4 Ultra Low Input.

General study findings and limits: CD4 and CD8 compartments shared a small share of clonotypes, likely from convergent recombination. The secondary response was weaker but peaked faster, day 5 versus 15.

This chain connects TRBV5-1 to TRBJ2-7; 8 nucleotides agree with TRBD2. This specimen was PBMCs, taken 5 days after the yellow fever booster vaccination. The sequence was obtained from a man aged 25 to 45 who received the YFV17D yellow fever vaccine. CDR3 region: CASSLAHTGGHNEQYF. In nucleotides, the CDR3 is TGCGCCAGCAGCTTGGCCCACACGGGAGGGCACAACGAGCAGTACTTC.